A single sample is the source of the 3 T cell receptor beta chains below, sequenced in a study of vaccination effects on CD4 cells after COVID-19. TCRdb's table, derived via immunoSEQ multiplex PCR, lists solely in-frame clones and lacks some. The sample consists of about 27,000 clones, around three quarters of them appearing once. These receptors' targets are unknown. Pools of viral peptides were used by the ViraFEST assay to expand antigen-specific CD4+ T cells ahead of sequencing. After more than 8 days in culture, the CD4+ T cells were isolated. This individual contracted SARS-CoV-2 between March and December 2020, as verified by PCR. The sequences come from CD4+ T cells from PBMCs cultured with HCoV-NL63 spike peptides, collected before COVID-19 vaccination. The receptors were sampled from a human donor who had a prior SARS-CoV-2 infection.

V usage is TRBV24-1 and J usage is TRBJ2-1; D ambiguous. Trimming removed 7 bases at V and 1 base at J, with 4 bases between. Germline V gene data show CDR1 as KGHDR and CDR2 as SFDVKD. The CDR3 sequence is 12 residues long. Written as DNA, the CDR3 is TGTGCCACCAGGGGGTCCTACAATGAGCAGTTCTTC. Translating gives CATRGSYNEQFF.

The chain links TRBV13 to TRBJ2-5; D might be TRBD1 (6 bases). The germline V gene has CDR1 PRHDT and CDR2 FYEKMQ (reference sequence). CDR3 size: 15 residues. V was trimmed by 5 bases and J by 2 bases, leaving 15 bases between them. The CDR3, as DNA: TGTGCCAGCAGCGCCCGGGACACGCTACAAGAGACCCAGTACTTC. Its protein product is CASSARDTLQETQYF.

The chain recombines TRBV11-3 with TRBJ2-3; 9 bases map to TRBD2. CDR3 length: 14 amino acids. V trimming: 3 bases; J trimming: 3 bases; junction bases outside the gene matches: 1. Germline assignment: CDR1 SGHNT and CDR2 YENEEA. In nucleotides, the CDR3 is TGTGCCAGCAGCTTGACTAGCGGTACAGATACGCAGTATTTT. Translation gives CASSLTSGTDTQYF.